The entry that follows covers one T cell receptor (beta chain) sequence. Antigen unknown. Sequencing was performed with immunoSEQ multiplex PCR; in TCRdb, only in-frame clones are kept and a portion is missing. The table includes approximately 72,000 clones, roughly three quarters detected once. Treatment of patients with chemo-refractory metastatic non-small-cell lung cancer consisted of focal radiation plus CTLA-4 blockade with ipilimumab. The sample comes from a study of radiotherapy plus CTLA-4 blockade in lung cancer. Study background: Disease control was seen in 30% to 35% of patients, objective responses in about 18%. Study observations and caveats: TCR clones from tumors expanded in blood after radiotherapy plus ipilimumab.

The germline V gene encodes CDR1 SGHTA and CDR2 FQGNSA. V gave up 0 bases and J gave up 7 bases, with 9 bases separating them. The CDR3 totals 14 residues. The sample was peripheral blood, taken from a patient treated with radiotherapy plus ipilimumab. This sequence joins TRBV7-2 and TRBJ2-2; no reliable D call. The TCR was taken from a human donor with non-small cell lung cancer who had a complete response to radiotherapy plus ipilimumab. The CDR3, as DNA: TGTGCCAGCAGCTTAGCGGGATCGGGCGGGGAGCTGTTTTTT. The encoded protein is CASSLAGSGGELFF.